This T cell receptor (beta chain) was sequenced for a study of shared clonotypes between healthy human individuals. From germline, CDR1 is SEHNR and CDR2 FQNEAQ (reference sequence). The CDR3 consists of 16 residues. Trimming took 5 bases from V and 2 from J; bases not matched to a gene: 7. TCRdb keeps only in-frame clones here, not all; method: immunoSEQ multiplex PCR. The table has 1.4 million or so clones, approximately 98.5% seen once. This sequence joins TRBV7-9 and TRBJ2-2, with 8 nucleotides matching TRBD1. The sample consisted of naive CD4+ T cells sorted from blood. Described subset: CD45RA+ positively selected. This clonotype originated in a man aged 25-40 years in good health. CDR3 coding DNA: TGTGCCAGCAGCACCCGACAGGGGCTCAACACCGGGGAGCTGTTTTTT. Protein sequence: CASSTRQGLNTGELFF.